This is a list of T cell receptor beta chains from one sample in a study of T-cell memory formation after mild COVID-19. Each CDR3 protein is one row after TCRdb ran MiXCR on the 5' RACE reads. The data hold some 210,000 distinct CDR3 sequences, with around 17% observed a single time. The sequencing input was PBMCs or a T cell subset sorted from them (not recorded which). The receptors here all came from an adult woman who had mild COVID-19 (a few samples of this study predate the infection). Cell type and time point are not known. Each CDR3 is given with its conserved first and last residue. The D gene is left open where the match is weak. A row's size may be missing; if present it is once, few, many or a size class.

D gene	V gene	J gene	clone size	CDR3 protein	CDR3 DNA
TRBD1	TRBV20-1	TRBJ1-6	few	CSARDEVRTGFPSPLHF	TGCAGTGCTAGAGATGAAGTACGGACAGGCTTTCCTTCACCCCTCCACTTT
TRBD2	TRBV15	TRBJ2-1	NA	CATSRDLAGGLGNEQFF	TGTGCCACCAGCAGAGATCTAGCGGGGGGGCTAGGGAATGAGCAGTTCTTC
NA	TRBV7-2	TRBJ2-3	few	CASSQLYTDTQYF	TGTGCCAGCAGCCAGCTCTACACAGATACGCAGTATTTT
NA	TRBV20-1	TRBJ2-2	few	CSARLSNTGELFF	TGCAGTGCTCGGCTATCGAACACCGGGGAGCTGTTTTTT
NA	TRBV4-1	TRBJ2-7	NA	CASSLRGIDEQYF	TGCGCCAGCAGCCTCCGGGGTATCGACGAGCAGTACTTC
NA	TRBV4-3	TRBJ2-1	NA	CASSQERGVGEQFF	TGCGCCAGCAGCCAAGAACGCGGGGTGGGTGAGCAGTTCTTC
TRBD2	TRBV5-1	TRBJ2-7	few	CASSPAGVDYEQYF	TGCGCCAGCAGCCCGGCGGGGGTGGACTACGAGCAGTACTTC
NA	TRBV18	TRBJ2-7	few	CASSVPSGGPRAYF	TGTGCCAGCTCAGTACCCAGCGGCGGGCCCCGGGCTTACTTC
TRBD2	TRBV4-3	TRBJ2-3	few	CASSPGGLAGGPGAADTQYF	TGCGCCAGCAGCCCCGGGGGACTAGCGGGAGGGCCGGGGGCGGCAGATACGCAGTATTTT
NA	TRBV3-1	TRBJ1-2	few	CASSQGGYGYTF	TGTGCCAGCAGCCAAGGCGGCTATGGCTACACCTTC
TRBD1	TRBV28	TRBJ2-7	few	CASSLGDRNSYEQYF	TGTGCCAGCAGTTTAGGGGACAGAAATTCCTACGAGCAGTACTTC
NA	TRBV6-6	TRBJ2-5	NA	CASSRVGETQYF	TGTGCCAGCAGTCGAGTCGGGGAGACCCAGTACTTC
NA	TRBV9	TRBJ2-5	few	CASSVATPPGETQYF	TGTGCCAGCAGCGTAGCAACGCCCCCAGGCGAGACCCAGTACTTC
TRBD2	TRBV4-2	TRBJ2-1	few	CASSQEPAGAYNEQFF	TGTGCCAGCAGCCAAGAGCCAGCGGGAGCATACAATGAGCAGTTCTTC
NA	TRBV20-1	TRBJ1-1	NA	CSAPGLTENTEAFF	TGCAGTGCTCCCGGACTAACAGAGAACACTGAAGCTTTCTTT
NA	TRBV10-3	TRBJ1-1	NA	CAISETGNTEAFF	TGTGCCATCAGTGAGACAGGGAACACTGAAGCTTTCTTT
TRBD2	TRBV7-9	TRBJ2-1	once	CASSLSSFSGRWDEQFF	TGTGCCAGCAGCTTAAGTAGTTTTAGCGGGAGGTGGGATGAGCAGTTCTTC
TRBD1	TRBV10-3	TRBJ2-3	few	CAIGQGSDTQYF	TGTGCCATTGGACAGGGATCAGATACGCAGTATTTT
NA	TRBV7-2	TRBJ1-6	NA	CASRQMWEINSPLHF	TGTGCCAGCAGACAGATGTGGGAAATTAATTCACCCCTCCACTTT
NA	TRBV11-2	TRBJ2-7	few	CASSLSTGPHRYEQYF	TGTGCCAGCAGCTTAAGTACAGGGCCCCACCGCTACGAGCAGTACTTC
NA	TRBV27	TRBJ2-7	NA	CASLGGDEQYF	TGTGCCAGCCTAGGAGGTGACGAGCAGTACTTC
NA	TRBV12-3/TRBV12-4	TRBJ2-1	few	CASVRDQLYNEQFF	TGTGCCAGCGTTCGGGACCAGCTATACAATGAGCAGTTCTTC
NA	TRBV9	TRBJ1-3	few	CASSPDGKRGNTIYF	TGTGCCAGCAGCCCAGATGGGAAGCGCGGAAACACCATATATTTT
TRBD1	TRBV5-1	TRBJ1-6	few	CASSLGAGQGSSPLHF	TGCGCCAGCAGCTTGGGTGCGGGACAGGGTTCGTCACCCCTCCACTTT
NA	TRBV2	TRBJ1-1	NA	CAGSTDTEAFF	TGTGCCGGATCGACGGACACTGAAGCTTTCTTT
NA	TRBV12-3/TRBV12-4	TRBJ2-1	few	CASSLNPRRNEQFF	TGTGCCAGCAGTTTAAACCCCCGGCGCAATGAGCAGTTCTTC
NA	TRBV18	TRBJ1-1	few	CASSSTGGGNTEAFF	TGTGCCAGCTCGTCGACGGGAGGTGGGAACACTGAAGCTTTCTTT
NA	TRBV18	TRBJ1-2	NA	CASSRTLTGEVRGYTF	TGTGCCAGCTCACGAACCCTGACAGGAGAAGTACGGGGCTACACCTTC